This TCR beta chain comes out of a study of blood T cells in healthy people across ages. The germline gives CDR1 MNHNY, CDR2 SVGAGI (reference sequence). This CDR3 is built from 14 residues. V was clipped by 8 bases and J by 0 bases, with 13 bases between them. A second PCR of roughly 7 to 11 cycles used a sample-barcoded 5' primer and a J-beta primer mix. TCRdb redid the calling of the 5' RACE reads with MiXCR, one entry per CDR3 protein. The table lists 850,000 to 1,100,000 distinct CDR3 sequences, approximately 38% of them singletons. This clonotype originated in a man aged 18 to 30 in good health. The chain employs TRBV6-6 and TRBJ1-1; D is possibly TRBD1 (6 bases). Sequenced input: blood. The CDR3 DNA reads TGTGCCAGCCGTTCCACAGGGTTGAACACTGAAGCTTTCTTT. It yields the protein CASRSTGLNTEAFF.